Listed below are T cell receptor beta chains from one sample, sequenced in a study of blood T cell repertoires in COVID-19. Some clones are missing from TCRdb's copy, which holds only in-frame ones; the method was immunoSEQ multiplex PCR. The sample yields more than 300,000 clones, 90% to 95% seen once. Specimen: peripheral blood. These receptors all come from a woman aged 18-30 years who had recovered from COVID-19. The conserved cysteine and the conserved F or W are not part of the CDR3 here. Each record gives: V gene, J gene, CDR3 protein.

V gene: TRBV5-1
J gene: TRBJ2-2
CDR3 protein: ASSADRARGPGELF

V gene: TRBV2
J gene: TRBJ1-2
CDR3 protein: ASSGSRDYGYT

V gene: TRBV19
J gene: TRBJ2-2
CDR3 protein: ASSIGAGTGELF

V gene: TRBV10-3
J gene: TRBJ1-2
CDR3 protein: AISESPGYGYT

V gene: TRBV5-4
J gene: TRBJ2-2
CDR3 protein: ASSPGRLAPTGELF

V gene: TRBV2
J gene: TRBJ1-5
CDR3 protein: ASSEGQSNQPQH

V gene: TRBV6-2/TRBV6-3
J gene: TRBJ2-3
CDR3 protein: ASSSAEGTDTQY

V gene: TRBV5-1
J gene: TRBJ2-3
CDR3 protein: ASSPDRVEDTQY

V gene: TRBV5-1
J gene: TRBJ1-2
CDR3 protein: ASSLGSFGYGYT

V gene: TRBV5-4
J gene: TRBJ1-2
CDR3 protein: ASRPGGLNYGYT

V gene: TRBV27
J gene: TRBJ1-2
CDR3 protein: ASSPRGRLNYGYT

V gene: TRBV29-1
J gene: TRBJ1-1
CDR3 protein: SVDPTDRKTDAF

V gene: TRBV7-2
J gene: TRBJ1-2
CDR3 protein: ASSSGGQVYGYT

V gene: TRBV28
J gene: TRBJ1-6
CDR3 protein: ASSLGGVRSPLH

V gene: TRBV18
J gene: TRBJ2-5
CDR3 protein: ASSPGPGGSGETQY

V gene: TRBV11-2
J gene: TRBJ2-5
CDR3 protein: ASSPRTVHWETQY

V gene: TRBV28
J gene: TRBJ1-2
CDR3 protein: ASSALAGYGYT